A selection of T cell receptor beta chains follows, all from one sample in a study of T cells after yellow fever vaccination. MiXCR, run by TCRdb on the 5' RACE reads, gives a single entry per CDR3 protein. The sample yields hundreds of thousands of distinct CDR3 sequences, approximately 13% seen once. Specimen: PBMCs, collected on the day of the yellow fever booster vaccination. The origin of the receptors is a man aged 25-45 years who received the YFV17D yellow fever vaccine. Each CDR3 is given with its conserved first and last residue. Each record gives: D gene, J gene, V gene, clone size, CDR3 DNA, CDR3 protein. A D gene is named only where the DNA matches it firmly. Size is stated for part of the rows, as once, few or many counts, or as a class when the clone is expanded.

NA TRBJ1-4 TRBV7-2 many TGTGCCAGCAGCTCACACGGATCTAATGAAAAACTGTTTTTT CASSSHGSNEKLFF
TRBD1 TRBJ2-7 TRBV12-3/TRBV12-4 NA TGTGCCAGCAGTTCGGCGACAGGGGGATCCTACGAGCAGTACTTC CASSSATGGSYEQYF
NA TRBJ2-1 TRBV12-3/TRBV12-4 few TGTGCCAGCAGTATCCGGGAGAGCTCCTACAATGAGCAGTTCTTC CASSIRESSYNEQFF
TRBD2 TRBJ2-1 TRBV12-3/TRBV12-4 NA TGTGCCAGCAGTGGCGCGGGCGGGGGGGTCAATGAGCAGTTCTTC CASSGAGGGVNEQFF
TRBD1 TRBJ1-2 TRBV28 NA TGTGCCAGCAGTCCTATTACGGGACAGGGGACGGATGGCTACACCTTC CASSPITGQGTDGYTF
TRBD1 TRBJ2-7 TRBV18 many TGTGCCAGCTCACCACTAAGTCTGGGACAGGGACCCTACGAGCAGTACTTC CASSPLSLGQGPYEQYF
NA TRBJ1-2 TRBV29-1 NA TGCAGCGTTGTCGACAATAACTATGGCTACACCTTC CSVVDNNYGYTF
NA TRBJ1-4 TRBV5-1 NA TGCGCCAGCACCGCCGGAGGGAGTAATGAAAAACTGTTTTTT CASTAGGSNEKLFF
NA TRBJ1-5 TRBV20-1 NA TGCAGTGCTCAAGGGGGGACTCGAAATCAGCCCCAGCATTTT CSAQGGTRNQPQHF
NA TRBJ2-2 TRBV5-1 few TGCGCCAGCAGAGAAGGCGGAGACGGGGAGCTGTTTTTT CASREGGDGELFF
NA TRBJ2-1 TRBV20-1 few TGCAGTGCTAGTCCCTCCCACAGTGAGCAGTTCTTC CSASPSHSEQFF
NA TRBJ1-3 TRBV12-3/TRBV12-4 few TGTGCCAGCAGTCCCGGACAGCCACGCTCTGGAAACACCATATATTTT CASSPGQPRSGNTIYF
NA TRBJ1-4 TRBV12-3/TRBV12-4 many TGTGCCAGCAGTCTCGGGACTCCGAATGAAAAACTGTTTTTT CASSLGTPNEKLFF
NA TRBJ2-3 TRBV5-1 NA TGCGCCAGCAAAAACGGGGGCGAAAGAGATACGCAGTATTTT CASKNGGERDTQYF
NA TRBJ2-1 TRBV12-3/TRBV12-4 few TGTGCCAGCAGTCCGTCTCCTAGTGGAAATGAGCAGTTCTTC CASSPSPSGNEQFF
TRBD1 TRBJ2-2 TRBV6-6 NA TGTGCCAGTCGGGACAGGGGGCCCGGGGAGCTGTTTTTT CASRDRGPGELFF
TRBD1 TRBJ2-7 TRBV28 NA TGTGCCAGCAGTTCTCCGGGACAGGAGTACGAGCAGTACTTC CASSSPGQEYEQYF
NA TRBJ2-7 TRBV11-2 NA TGTGCCAGCAGCTTAGATCTTGGCCTGTCCTACGAGCAGTACTTC CASSLDLGLSYEQYF
NA TRBJ2-1 TRBV24-1 NA TGTGCCACCAGTGATTCCCCCGGGAATGAGCAGTTCTTC CATSDSPGNEQFF
NA TRBJ2-7 TRBV4-1 NA TGCGCCAGCAGCCAGGCCGATTGGGGGGCGGGATACGAGCAGTACTTC CASSQADWGAGYEQYF
NA TRBJ1-2 TRBV5-6 few TGTGCCAGCACCCTTGGGATGGGGTTATATGGCTACACCTTC CASTLGMGLYGYTF
NA TRBJ2-3 TRBV4-3 few TGCGCCAGCAGCCCAAGACAAAGCACAGATACGCAGTATTTT CASSPRQSTDTQYF
TRBD2 TRBJ2-1 TRBV14 NA TGTGCCAGCAGCGAACTAGCGGGATACAATGAGCAGTTCTTC CASSELAGYNEQFF
NA TRBJ2-1 TRBV9 few TGTGCCAGCAGCGTAGGTGTGGAATACAATGAGCAGTTCTTC CASSVGVEYNEQFF
NA TRBJ1-5 TRBV27 NA TGTGCCAGCAGTTTAGGTGCAGGGGCTAATCAGCCCCAGCATTTT CASSLGAGANQPQHF
TRBD2 TRBJ2-1 TRBV7-9 many TGTGCCAGCAGCTTAGTACTAGCGGGAGGAACTGAGCAGTTCTTC CASSLVLAGGTEQFF
NA TRBJ1-1 TRBV3-1 NA TGTGCCAGCAGCCAAGTTGCATCGTTCACTGAAGCTTTCTTT CASSQVASFTEAFF
NA TRBJ2-1 TRBV4-3 NA TGCGCCAGCAGCTCAAAGGGTCGGCGGGAGCAGTTCTTC CASSSKGRREQFF
TRBD2 TRBJ2-1 TRBV12-5 NA TGTGCTAGTGGTTTGGTCACCAAGACCGGGACTAGCGGGAACAATGAGCAGTTCTTC CASGLVTKTGTSGNNEQFF
TRBD2 TRBJ2-2 TRBV5-1 NA TGCGCCAGCAGCTCACCTACGGGAGACAGCGGGAGTCAAGGCGGGGAGCTGTTTTTT CASSSPTGDSGSQGGELFF
NA TRBJ1-4 TRBV14 few TGTGCCAGCAGCCAAGGAGTGGGACGGAATGAAAAACTGTTTTTT CASSQGVGRNEKLFF
TRBD2 TRBJ2-1 TRBV5-4 few TGTGCCAGCAGCTTGTCTGGGACTAGATTCCAGTTCTTC CASSLSGTRFQFF
TRBD2 TRBJ2-3 TRBV5-1 few TGCGCCAGCTTTAGCGGGAGAACTACAGATACGCAGTATTTT CASFSGRTTDTQYF
NA TRBJ1-4 TRBV2 NA TGTGCCAGCAGTGGACTCGACGGTGAAAAACTGTTTTTT CASSGLDGEKLFF
TRBD1 TRBJ2-3 TRBV10-3 NA TGTGCCATCAGCGGACAGGGGACAGATACGCAGTATTTT CAISGQGTDTQYF
TRBD2 TRBJ2-5 TRBV6-2/TRBV6-3 NA TGTGCCAGCAGTTACTCCCCTCGACTAGCGGTTCAAGAGACCCAGTACTTC CASSYSPRLAVQETQYF
TRBD2 TRBJ2-3 TRBV5-4 few TGTGCCAGCAGCTACCGAGCGGGAGGGCCCTCAGATACGCAGTATTTT CASSYRAGGPSDTQYF
TRBD2 TRBJ2-7 TRBV11-1 NA TGTGCCAGCAGCTCACCGCCGGGACTAGCGGGAGCACAGTCCTACGAGCAGTACTTC CASSSPPGLAGAQSYEQYF
NA TRBJ2-7 TRBV6-2/TRBV6-3 NA TGTGCCAGCAGTTACGGGCAGAGCTACGAGCAGTACTTC CASSYGQSYEQYF
TRBD1 TRBJ2-4 TRBV5-1 NA TGCGCCAGCAGCTTGGGTCCGGGACAGGGGCGAAAACAGTACTTC CASSLGPGQGRKQYF
NA TRBJ2-3 TRBV7-3 many TGTGCCAGCAGCTTAGGAGGACGTCAGGGCGAACGAGATACGCAGTATTTT CASSLGGRQGERDTQYF
TRBD2 TRBJ2-2 TRBV4-2 few TGTGCCAGCAGCCACGAAGGACTAGCGGGAGGTTCCGGGGAGCTGTTTTTT CASSHEGLAGGSGELFF
TRBD2 TRBJ2-2 TRBV19 few TGTGCCAGTAGTATGGGGGGACTAACCGCAACCACCGGGGAGCTGTTTTTT CASSMGGLTATTGELFF
NA TRBJ1-2 TRBV4-2 NA TGTGCCAGCAGCCAAGATAGAGGTGCACCTTATGGCTACACCTTC CASSQDRGAPYGYTF
NA TRBJ2-4 TRBV5-1 few TGCGCCAGCAGCTTAACACAGTTCGGGGCCAAAAACATTCAGTACTTC CASSLTQFGAKNIQYF
NA TRBJ2-2 TRBV5-4 NA TGTGCCAGCACCCCGATACGGGGCGGGGAGCTGTTTTTT CASTPIRGGELFF
NA TRBJ2-3 TRBV29-1 NA TGCAGCGTTGACGGGGCTTCAGATACGCAGTATTTT CSVDGASDTQYF
TRBD2 TRBJ2-7 TRBV6-5 few TGTGCCAGCAGTTGGACTAGCAAATCCTACGAGCAGTACTTC CASSWTSKSYEQYF